The 26 T cell receptor beta chains below all came from one sample that was sequenced in a study of blood T cell repertoires in COVID-19. The data were produced by immunoSEQ multiplex PCR, yet TCRdb's version contains in-frame clones alone and is incomplete. The table lists some 460,000 clones, nearly 90% of them singletons. The sequenced material came from PBMCs or T cells enriched from blood (not recorded which). The source of these receptors is a woman aged 18 to 35 with acute COVID-19.

The chain uses TRBV21-1 and TRBJ2-7; TRBD1 reflects the table's D call only, with no check against the DNA. TRBV21-1 is a pseudogene. The CDR3 is made up of 17 amino acids. CDR3 protein: CASSKGTGKGWDYEQYF. In DNA form, the CDR3 reads TGTGCCAGCAGCAAGGGAACAGGGAAGGGGTGGGACTACGAGCAGTACTTC.

The chain employs TRBV28 and TRBJ1-3; D is possibly TRBD1 (5 bases). The germline gives CDR1 MDHEN, CDR2 SYDVKM. The V and J ends lost 0 bases and 2 bases respectively, with 20 bases between them. The CDR3 has 19 residues. The chain's CDR3 is CASSLWVKGNLNTGNTIYF. In DNA form, the CDR3 reads TGTGCCAGCAGTTTATGGGTTAAGGGGAATTTAAATACTGGAAACACCATATATTTT.

This clone occurred once. As DNA, the CDR3 is TGTGCCATCAGTGGACAGGGGGTTATCACCGGGGAGCTGTTTTTT. Translated, it gives CAISGQGVITGELFF. The V call is TRBV10-3, the J call TRBJ2-2; TRBD1 matches at 9 bases. The CDR3 length is 15 residues. Trimming cost V 4 bases and J 4 bases; bases outside gene matches: 4. Germline loops: CDR1 ENHRY, CDR2 SYGVKD.

The CDR3 DNA reads TGTGCCAGCAGCTTAGGGGAGGCAAAGCAGTTCTTC. This encodes CASSLGEAKQFF. The chain has TRBV11-1 and TRBJ2-1; possible D gene TRBD2, 6 bases. The CDR3 spans 12 residues. V was pared by 1 base and J by 11 bases, with 9 bases between. From germline, CDR1 is SGHAT and CDR2 FQDESV (reference sequence). Complete variable domain (other parts from reference TRBV11-1 and TRBJ2-1): EAEVAQSPRYKITEKSQAVAFWCDPISGHATLYWYRQILGQGPELLVQFQDESVVDDSQLPKDRFSAERLKGVDSTLKIQPAELGDSAMYLCASSLGEAKQFFGPGTRLTVL.

The rearrangement links TRBV29-1 to TRBJ2-7; 10 bases agree with TRBD1. The CDR3 extends over 14 amino acids. Germline V gene data show CDR1 as SQVTM and CDR2 as ANQGSEA. The ends lost 2 bases at V and 4 bases at J; junction bases unmatched: 5. The CDR3 bases are TGCAGCGTTGAACTCCCGGGACAGGGGTACGAGCAGTACTTC. Its translation is CSVELPGQGYEQYF.

The rearrangement uses TRBV5-1 and TRBJ2-3; a weak D match, TRBD2 (6 bases). This CDR3 comprises 15 residues. The germline CDR1 and CDR2 sequences are SGHRS and YFSETQ. Trimming shortened V by 2 bases and J by 7 bases, and 17 bases separated the two germline ends. Here the CDR3 reads CASSFSAGSVNTQYF. CDR3 DNA: TGCGCCAGCAGCTTCAGTGCGGGGTCGGTGAATACGCAGTATTTT. The full variable domain, in which reference TRBV5-1 and TRBJ2-3 provide the parts outside the CDR3, is KAGVTQTPRYLIKTRGQQVTLSCSPISGHRSVSWYQQTPGQGLQFLFEYFSETQRNKGNFPGRFSGRQFSNSRSEMNVSTLELGDSALYLCASSFSAGSVNTQYFGPGTRLTVL.

The CDR3 nucleotides read TGCAGCGTTGAAAAGGGCGGAGGGAGAGGCTACACCTTC. Translated: CSVEKGGGRGYTF. V gene TRBV29-1 combines with J gene TRBJ1-2; no clear D gene. The CDR3 covers 13 residues. Germline values: CDR1 SQVTM, CDR2 ANQGSEA. V shed 2 bases and J shed 8 bases, with 15 bases lying between them.

The V call is TRBV3-1 (or the pseudogene TRBV3-2), the J call TRBJ1-4; TRBD1 is a possible D gene (5 bases). The germline V and J ends were trimmed by 1 base and 12 bases, with 12 bases remaining between them. This CDR3 has 13 amino acids. CDR1 LGHDT and CDR2 YNNKEL come from the germline V gene (reference sequence). Here the CDR3 reads CASSQGGGWELFF. The CDR3 DNA reads as TGTGCCAGCAGCCAAGGGGGGGGTTGGGAACTGTTTTTT.

The rearrangement uses TRBV11-3 and TRBJ2-5, with 11 nucleotides matching TRBD1. CDR1 SGHNT and CDR2 YENEEA come from the germline V gene. The CDR3 spans 15 residues. V lost 4 bases and J lost 1; bases outside the gene matches: 2. The chain's CDR3 is CASSSGQGAQETQYF. The DNA for the CDR3 is TGTGCCAGCAGCTCAGGACAGGGGGCCCAAGAGACCCAGTACTTC.

The rearrangement uses TRBV7-8 and TRBJ2-2, with 8 nucleotides matching TRBD1. CDR3 length: 16 residues. CDR1 and CDR2 from the germline V gene are SGHVS and FQNEAQ. J gave up 6 bases and V 5 bases, and 11 bases lay outside the gene matches. The CDR3 nucleotides are TGTGCCAGCAGCCCAAGGGCAGGGGGCAATCCCGGGGAGCTGTTTTTT. Protein product: CASSPRAGGNPGELFF.

This chain links TRBV3-1 (or the pseudogene TRBV3-2) with TRBJ1-2; D gene uncertain. This CDR3 comprises 12 residues. Trimming took off 3 bases at V and 7 bases at J, with 9 bases between the two ends. CDR1 LGHDT and CDR2 YNNKEL come from the germline V gene (reference sequence). CDR3 sequence: CASSQGDRGYTF. The CDR3 DNA is TGTGCCAGCAGCCAGGGAGATCGTGGCTACACCTTC.

This clone has just one count. The genes are TRBV3-1 (or the pseudogene TRBV3-2) and TRBJ2-2, with unresolved D. There are 14 residues in the CDR3. Trimming stripped 6 bases from V and 6 bases from J, with 14 bases between. Germline V gives CDR1 LGHDT, CDR2 YNNKEL (reference sequence). In DNA, the CDR3 is TGTGCCAGCAGACCTAATTCGGTGTCCGGGGAGCTGTTTTTT. It is translated as CASRPNSVSGELFF.

The CDR3 bases are TGTGCCATCAGTGACGGTGTGGGCGGACACTATACCTACGAGCAGTACTTC. Its translation: CAISDGVGGHYTYEQYF. The gene calls are TRBV10-3 and TRBJ2-7, with a weak D call TRBD1 (5 bases). The germline V gene encodes CDR1 ENHRY and CDR2 SYGVKD. The germline V and J ends were trimmed by 3 bases and 2 bases, with 20 bases remaining between them. This CDR3 is 17 amino acids long.

The chain uses TRBV18 and TRBJ1-5, with TRBD1 identical over 7 bases. J gave up 7 bases and V 5 bases, and 5 bases lay outside the gene matches. The CDR3 length is 13 residues. CDR1 and CDR2 (germline): KGHSH, LQKENI. The CDR3 DNA is TGTGCCAGCTCAGCCGGACAGGACCAGCCCCAGCATTTT. It translates to CASSAGQDQPQHF.

The rearrangement joins TRBV9 to TRBJ2-4, with no clear D. The CDR3 contains 14 residues. Trimming cost V 0 bases and J 9 bases, with 13 bases left between them. Germline assignment: CDR1 SGDLS and CDR2 YYNGEE. Written as DNA, the CDR3 is TGTGCCAGCAGCGTAGGACTGACTTCCGGCATTCAGTACTTC. It specifies CASSVGLTSGIQYF.

This chain links TRBV2 with TRBJ2-1, with 8 positions matching TRBD2. Germline V gives CDR1 SNHLY, CDR2 FYNNEI. After removal of 6 bases from V and 3 bases from J, the junction contained 1 base not matched to a gene. This CDR3 is 13 amino acids long. CDR3 amino acids: CASRLAGYNEQFF. As DNA, the CDR3 is TGTGCCAGCAGGCTAGCGGGCTACAATGAGCAGTTCTTC.

A few counts support this clone. This rearrangement joins TRBV19 to TRBJ1-5; D perhaps matches TRBD1 (6 bases). Germline values: CDR1 LNHDA, CDR2 SQIVND (reference sequence). The CDR3 has 13 amino acids. Trimming removed 4 bases at V and 11 bases at J, with 15 bases between. The CDR3 loop reads CASSTAQGRTQHF. The CDR3 DNA follows: TGTGCCAGTAGTACCGCACAGGGAAGGACCCAGCATTTT.

About this clone itself: The sample has other DNA sequences that encode this CDR3 too. This chain's CDR3 is CASSRGQGSTGELFF. The CDR3 DNA reads TGTGCCAGCAGCCGGGGACAGGGCAGCACCGGGGAGCTGTTTTTT. This sequence joins TRBV7-9 and TRBJ2-2, with 9 positions matching TRBD1. Trimming took 5 bases from V and 4 from J; bases not matched to a gene: 5. The CDR3 length is 15 residues. Germline values: CDR1 SEHNR, CDR2 FQNEAQ (reference sequence).

The chain carries TRBV3-1 (or the pseudogene TRBV3-2) and TRBJ1-1; TRBD1 might be the D (5 bases). The CDR3 contains 14 residues. Germline V gives CDR1 LGHDT, CDR2 YNNKEL (reference sequence). The germline V and J ends were trimmed by 5 bases and 2 bases, with 12 bases remaining between them. The CDR3 loop is CASSKQAFNTEAFF. CDR3 sequence (DNA): TGTGCCAGCAGCAAACAGGCATTTAACACTGAAGCTTTCTTT.

This clone was counted between two and nine times. The J gene is TRBJ1-5, the V gene TRBV5-1; the D is unclear. V was clipped by 4 bases and J by 6 bases, with 11 bases between them. Germline V CDR1 and CDR2: SGHRS, YFSETQ. The CDR3 totals 13 residues. Written as DNA, the CDR3 is TGCGCCAGCAGCCCAGCGGCGGGTCAGCCCCAGCATTTT. Its translation: CASSPAAGQPQHF. The full variable domain, with the rest looked up from reference TRBV5-1 and TRBJ1-5, is KAGVTQTPRYLIKTRGQQVTLSCSPISGHRSVSWYQQTPGQGLQFLFEYFSETQRNKGNFPGRFSGRQFSNSRSEMNVSTLELGDSALYLCASSPAAGQPQHFGDGTRLSIL.

J is TRBJ1-6 and V is TRBV5-1; D is perhaps TRBD1 (5 bases). The CDR3 is 15 residues long. The V end was cut by 4 bases, the J end by 10 bases, with 18 bases between. From germline, CDR1 is SGHRS and CDR2 YFSETQ. CDR3 amino acids: CASSPETRVGSPLHF. In DNA form, the CDR3 reads TGCGCCAGCAGCCCGGAGACCAGGGTTGGCTCACCCCTCCACTTT.

The V and J genes are TRBV12-5 and TRBJ2-3; 10 bases align to TRBD2. CDR3 length: 15 amino acids. CDR1 LGHNT and CDR2 FRNRAP come from the germline V gene. With 5 bases clipped from V and 5 bases from J, the junction kept 7 bases outside the gene matches. CDR3 DNA sequence: TGTGCTAGTGGTACCGGGACTAGCGTTGGAGATACGCAGTATTTT. This codes for CASGTGTSVGDTQYF.

The rearrangement uses TRBV10-2 and TRBJ1-5; 9 bases are a match to TRBD1. Germline-derived CDR1 and CDR2 are WSHSY and SAAADI. V lost 2 bases, J lost 7 bases, and 6 bases stayed unmatched. This CDR3 spans 15 amino acids. The CDR3 nucleotides read TGCGCCAGCAGTGAGGGACAGGGGAGGCGGCAGCCCCAGCATTTT. Protein sequence: CASSEGQGRRQPQHF.

Only a few counts were recorded for this clone. The chain links TRBV7-7 to TRBJ2-1; TRBD2 matches 8 bases. With V trimmed by 1 base and J by 6 bases, 5 bases remained unmatched. Germline V gene lookup returns CDR1 SSHAT and CDR2 FNYEAQ (reference sequence). CDR3 length: 15 residues. Here the CDR3 DNA reads TGTGCCAGCAGCTTAGGACTAGCGTCGCTCAATGAGCAGTTCTTC. Translation gives CASSLGLASLNEQFF. Together with reference TRBV7-7 and TRBJ2-1, the CDR3 gives the full variable domain: GAGVSQSPRYKVTKRGQDVTLRCDPISSHATLYWYQQALGQGPEFLTYFNYEAQPDKSGLPSDRFSAERPEGSISTLTIQRTEQRDSAMYRCASSLGLASLNEQFFGPGTRLTVL.

CDR3 region: CASSPPGLAFDEQYF. CDR3 sequence (DNA): TGTGCCAGCTCACCCCCGGGACTAGCCTTCGACGAGCAGTACTTC. The V and J genes are TRBV18 and TRBJ2-7; 9 positions match TRBD2. After removal of 3 bases from V and 5 bases from J, the junction contained 8 bases not matched to a gene. The germline gives CDR1 KGHSH, CDR2 LQKENI. This CDR3 spans 15 amino acids.

This chain links TRBV13 with TRBJ2-2; 8 nucleotides match TRBD2. This CDR3 is 13 amino acids long. Germline loops: CDR1 PRHDT, CDR2 FYEKMQ (reference sequence). The V and J ends lost 5 bases and 6 bases, in that order; junction bases with no gene match: 2. As DNA, the CDR3 is TGTGCCAGCAGCCCGGGACTAGCCGGGGAGCTGTTTTTT. Residues: CASSPGLAGELFF.